The rows below give T cell receptor beta chains drawn from one sample of a study of identical twins. TCRdb fed the 5' RACE reads into MiXCR, producing one record per CDR3 protein. The data hold approximately 350,000 distinct CDR3 sequences, with about 12% observed a single time. These same records also appear under a second study, on yellow fever vaccine responses in identical twins.

Sequencing was performed on CD8+ T cells sorted from blood. These receptors were collected from a young woman in good health. CDR3s include the opening cysteine and the closing phenylalanine or tryptophan. Each record gives: J gene, V gene, clone size, D gene, CDR3 protein, CDR3 DNA. The D gene is left open where the match is weak. Only some rows state a clone size, as once, few, many or a class for expanded clones.

TRBJ1-4,TRBV7-8,few,NA,CASSLAEGGSNEKLFF,TGTGCCAGCAGCTTAGCTGAGGGCGGGTCGAATGAAAAACTGTTTTTT
TRBJ2-2,TRBV5-1,NA,NA,CASSLEAGAGELFF,TGCGCCAGCAGCTTGGAGGCAGGGGCCGGGGAGCTGTTTTTT
TRBJ2-1,TRBV12-3/TRBV12-4,NA,TRBD2,CASSTTGTSLNNEQFF,TGTGCCAGCAGTACAACCGGGACTAGCCTTAACAATGAGCAGTTCTTC
TRBJ2-7,TRBV20-1,many,NA,CSARDRETYEQYF,TGCAGTGCTAGAGACAGGGAGACCTACGAGCAGTACTTC
TRBJ2-3,TRBV3-1,NA,TRBD2,CASSSLAGGPADTQYF,TGTGCCAGCAGCTCTCTAGCGGGAGGGCCCGCAGATACGCAGTATTTT
TRBJ2-3,TRBV6-1,few,TRBD1,CASSEVEETGTVLDTQYF,TGTGCCAGCAGTGAAGTTGAGGAGACAGGGACGGTTCTGGATACGCAGTATTTT
TRBJ2-7,TRBV2,NA,TRBD1,CTFSLAIPGTGFGSYEQYF,TGTACCTTCAGTTTAGCGATTCCCGGGACAGGGTTTGGCTCCTACGAGCAGTACTTC
TRBJ2-3,TRBV28,few,NA,CAIKAKQIRVDTQYF,TGTGCCATCAAAGCTAAACAGATCCGTGTAGATACGCAGTATTTT
TRBJ2-3,TRBV10-3,NA,TRBD2,CAISDSGLVSTQYF,TGTGCCATCAGTGACTCGGGACTAGTATCGACGCAGTATTTT
TRBJ2-1,TRBV28,NA,NA,CASRTGSTGNEQFF,TGTGCCAGCAGAACCGGGTCAACGGGGAATGAGCAGTTCTTC
TRBJ2-2,TRBV15,many,NA,CATSTPGQRSGELFF,TGTGCCACCAGCACACCGGGACAAAGGTCCGGGGAGCTGTTTTTT
TRBJ2-2,TRBV20-1,NA,NA,CSARRVDTGELFF,TGCAGTGCTAGACGGGTTGACACCGGGGAGCTGTTTTTT
TRBJ1-1,TRBV20-1,many,NA,CSARDLDTEAFF,TGCAGTGCTAGAGATTTGGACACTGAAGCTTTCTTT
TRBJ2-1,TRBV11-2,NA,NA,CASSPPTGLNEQFF,TGTGCCAGCAGCCCCCCCACAGGGCTCAATGAGCAGTTCTTC
TRBJ2-3,TRBV3-1,NA,NA,CASSQEWLEPTALPDTQYF,TGTGCCAGCAGCCAAGAATGGCTGGAACCCACGGCCCTACCCGATACGCAGTATTTT
TRBJ2-1,TRBV24-1,NA,NA,CATSGSGHEQFF,TGTGCCACCAGTGGATCGGGGCATGAGCAGTTCTTC
TRBJ1-2,TRBV5-1,few,TRBD1,CASSKQTGDGYTF,TGCGCCAGCAGCAAACAGACAGGGGATGGCTACACCTTC
TRBJ2-1,TRBV7-8,NA,NA,CASSLDRDYNEQFF,TGTGCCAGCAGCTTAGACAGGGACTACAATGAGCAGTTCTTC
TRBJ2-2,TRBV5-1,NA,NA,CASSLGGRNTGELFF,TGCGCCAGCAGCTTGGGCGGGCGGAACACCGGGGAGCTGTTTTTT
TRBJ1-1,TRBV7-9,many,TRBD1,CASSLGQGDTEAFF,TGTGCCAGCAGCCTAGGACAGGGTGACACTGAAGCTTTCTTT
TRBJ2-7,TRBV9,NA,TRBD1,CASSAGTGGFSYEQCF,TGTGCCAGCAGCGCCGGGACAGGGGGGTTCTCCTACGAGCAGTGCTTC
TRBJ1-1,TRBV9,few,NA,CASSADSRRTEAFF,TGTGCCAGCAGCGCGGACAGCCGGCGCACTGAAGCTTTCTTT
TRBJ2-3,TRBV11-2,NA,TRBD1,CASSLVTGTSFTDTQYF,TGTGCCAGCAGCTTAGTGACAGGGACATCATTCACAGATACGCAGTATTTT
TRBJ2-2,TRBV15,few,NA,CATRRSGTGELFF,TGTGCCACCAGGAGGTCGGGGACCGGGGAGCTGTTTTTT
TRBJ2-7,TRBV6-1,NA,NA,CASAPYLGVYEQYF,TGTGCCAGCGCCCCGTACCTGGGAGTATACGAGCAGTACTTC
TRBJ2-1,TRBV7-9,few,NA,CASSSTGGQYNEQFF,TGTGCCAGCAGTTCTACGGGGGGACAGTACAATGAGCAGTTCTTC
TRBJ2-7,TRBV20-1,few,TRBD1,CSARGRQGSSYEQYF,TGCAGTGCTAGAGGGCGACAGGGTAGCTCCTACGAGCAGTACTTC
TRBJ2-2,TRBV12-3/TRBV12-4,few,NA,CASSLYGGVNTGELFF,TGTGCCAGCAGTTTATATGGGGGAGTGAACACCGGGGAGCTGTTTTTT
TRBJ2-7,TRBV29-1,NA,NA,CSVEAIRRGTYEQYF,TGCAGCGTTGAAGCTATACGTAGGGGCACCTACGAGCAGTACTTC
TRBJ2-5,TRBV6-5,NA,NA,CASGWGTQYF,TGTGCCAGCGGATGGGGGACCCAGTACTTC
TRBJ2-3,TRBV5-6,NA,NA,CASSLVGGRSTDTQYF,TGTGCCAGCAGCTTGGTGGGAGGAAGAAGCACAGATACGCAGTATTTT
TRBJ1-2,TRBV4-1,few,NA,CASSPAGRRRAPTDGYTF,TGCGCCAGCAGCCCTGCTGGCCGCCGCCGGGCCCCTACGGACGGCTACACCTTC
TRBJ2-5,TRBV5-1,many,NA,CASSLASGYQETQYF,TGCGCCAGCAGCTTGGCCTCAGGGTACCAAGAGACCCAGTACTTC
TRBJ1-1,TRBV27,few,NA,CASSKGPSEAFF,TGTGCCAGCAGCAAAGGCCCTTCTGAAGCTTTCTTT